The 30 T cell receptor beta chains listed next were all sequenced from one sample in a study of cytomegalovirus exposure and HLA in healthy donors. Sequenced by immunoSEQ multiplex PCR; TCRdb stores in-frame clones only, minus some. This table has 150,000 to 180,000 clones, 75% to 90% appearing once. The sequenced material came from PBMCs. These receptors were collected from a man between 18 and 29 years old in good health and CMV-seropositive.

This rearrangement joins TRBV4-1 to TRBJ1-6; 7 bases are shared with TRBD1. The length of the CDR3 is 16 residues. CDR1 is MGHRA, CDR2 YSYEKL, per germline. V was clipped by 0 bases and J by 10 bases; unmatched bases: 9. CDR3 bases: TGCGCCAGCAGCCAAGAACCGGGACAGACTTGGTCACCCCTCCACTTT. Its translation: CASSQEPGQTWSPLHF.

This clone has a handful of counts. The V call is TRBV7-3, the J call TRBJ1-2, with D maybe TRBD1 (6 bases). The germline gives CDR1 SGHTA, CDR2 FQGTGA. V was clipped by 5 bases and J by 6 bases, with 25 bases between them. The CDR3 is 17 residues long. CDR3 region: CASSPDVTTGNQDGYTF. For the CDR3, the DNA is TGTGCCAGCAGCCCAGACGTAACAACAGGGAATCAGGATGGCTACACCTTC. Full variable domain (missing parts from reference TRBV7-3 and TRBJ1-2): GAGVSQTPSNKVTEKGKYVELRCDPISGHTALYWYRQSLGQGPEFLIYFQGTGAADDSGLPNDRFFAVRPEGSVSTLKIQRTERGDSAVYLCASSPDVTTGNQDGYTFGSGTRLTVV.

This chain uses TRBV7-9 with TRBJ1-1, with D maybe TRBD1 (6 bases). V lost 4 bases and J lost 1, with 13 bases in between. CDR3 length: 15 residues. CDR1 and CDR2 from the germline V gene are SEHNR and FQNEAQ (reference sequence). This CDR3 reads CASSSTTGTNTEAFF. The CDR3 DNA is TGTGCCAGCAGCTCCACTACAGGGACGAACACTGAAGCTTTCTTT.

The chain carries TRBV10-3 and TRBJ2-7; TRBD1 agrees at 8 bases. V was pared by 2 bases and J by 5 bases, with 2 bases of the junction left unmatched. CDR3 size: 13 residues. Germline V gene sequence: CDR1 ENHRY, CDR2 SYGVKD. The DNA of the CDR3 is TGTGCCATCAGTGAGACAGGGGGAGACGAGCAGTACTTC. It encodes CAISETGGDEQYF.

The chain combines TRBV5-8 with TRBJ1-2, with D possibly being TRBD1 (6 bases). CDR1 SGHTS and CDR2 YDEGEE come from the germline V gene. This CDR3 has 12 residues. V was shortened by 4 bases and J by 8 bases, with 12 bases between the two germline ends. The CDR3 sequence is CASSPRGYGYTF. CDR3 sequence (DNA): TGTGCCAGCAGCCCGAGGGGGTACGGCTACACCTTC. Full variable domain (rest looked up from reference TRBV5-8 and TRBJ1-2): EAGVTQSPTHLIKTRGQQATLRCSPISGHTSVYWYQQALGLGLQFLLWYDEGEERNRGNFPPRFSGRQFPNYSSELNVNALELEDSALYLCASSPRGYGYTFGSGTRLTVV.

CDR3 residues: CASSHLYPGLASGNEQFF. CDR3 in DNA: TGCGCCAGCAGCCATCTCTACCCGGGACTAGCTTCTGGAAATGAGCAGTTCTTC. The rearrangement uses TRBV4-1 and TRBJ2-1, with 9 bases that match TRBD2. CDR1 MGHRA and CDR2 YSYEKL come from the germline V gene. CDR3 length: 18 amino acids. J lost 7 bases, V lost 3 bases, and 16 bases had no gene match.

The chain couples TRBV29-1 to TRBJ2-5; D remains unclear. Germline CDR1 is SQVTM and CDR2 is ANQGSEA. Trimming took off 4 bases at V and 5 bases at J, with 8 bases between the two ends. The CDR3 loop spans 11 amino acids. This chain's CDR3 is CSVAPGETQYF. The CDR3 DNA follows: TGCAGCGTTGCTCCCGGGGAGACCCAGTACTTC.

The count of this clone is one. The J gene is TRBJ1-2, the V gene TRBV28, with TRBD1 matching 7 bases. Trimming cost V 5 bases and J 8 bases; bases outside gene matches: 5. Germline V gives CDR1 MDHEN, CDR2 SYDVKM. The CDR3 is 12 amino acids. Here the CDR3 DNA reads TGTGCCAGCAGTACTACAGGGGACGGCTACACCTTC. Residues: CASSTTGDGYTF.

This clone appeared a single time. This chain uses TRBV7-9 with TRBJ2-3; 9 bases fit TRBD1. The CDR3 consists of 18 residues. Germline V lookup: CDR1 SEHNR, CDR2 FQNEAQ (reference sequence). The V gene end was trimmed by 5 bases and the J gene end by 0 bases; junction bases not matched to a gene: 12. CDR3 in amino acids: CASSLGTGLSASTDTQYF. CDR3 sequence (DNA): TGTGCCAGCAGCCTGGGGACAGGGCTGAGCGCCAGCACAGATACGCAGTATTTT.

Here the CDR3 DNA reads TGCGCCAGCAGCCAGATGGAAGGGGGTGTTACAGAGACCCAGTACTTC. Its protein is CASSQMEGGVTETQYF. The V call is TRBV4-3, the J call TRBJ2-5; TRBD1 is a possible D gene (6 bases). The germline V gene has CDR1 LGHNA and CDR2 YSLEER. The V gene lost 3 bases and the J gene lost 4 bases, with 18 bases spanning the gap. The CDR3 contains 16 residues.

The chain uses TRBV5-6 and TRBJ2-1; D may be TRBD2 (5 bases). V lost 0 bases, J lost 2 bases, and 9 bases lay in between. CDR1 SGHDT and CDR2 YYEEEE come from the germline V gene. CDR3 size: 15 residues. This CDR3 reads CASSLGGITYNEQFF. The DNA for the CDR3 is TGTGCCAGCAGCTTGGGAGGGATCACCTACAATGAGCAGTTCTTC.

This clone has only a few counts. This chain joins TRBV9 and TRBJ1-1; TRBD1 matches at 7 bases. Germline V gene lookup returns CDR1 SGDLS and CDR2 YYNGEE. The CDR3 consists of 16 residues. Unmatched junction bases numbered 15, after V lost 3 bases and J lost 7 bases. CDR3 DNA sequence: TGTGCCAGCAGCGCCACAGTTACAGGGGAACAAAGTGAAGCTTTCTTT. Translating it yields CASSATVTGEQSEAFF.

V usage is TRBV19 and J usage is TRBJ1-5, with D possibly being TRBD1 (5 bases). Germline-derived CDR1 and CDR2 are LNHDA and SQIVND (reference sequence). The CDR3 totals 17 residues. Trimming removed 2 bases from V and 0 bases from J, with 14 bases in between. The CDR3 sequence is CASSIQGLHLSNQPQHF. CDR3 in DNA: TGTGCCAGTAGTATACAGGGTTTACACCTTAGCAATCAGCCCCAGCATTTT.

This clone was seen just once. The V call is TRBV6-6, the J call TRBJ2-1, with 8 positions matching TRBD2. Germline CDR1 and CDR2: MNHNY and SVGAGI (reference sequence). Unmatched junction bases numbered 7, after V lost 2 bases and J lost 7 bases. The CDR3 is 15 amino acids. The CDR3 DNA reads TGTGCCAGCAGTTACCTAGCGGGCCTTTTAAATGAGCAGTTCTTC. Translation: CASSYLAGLLNEQFF.

This clone was counted between two and nine times. This chain joins TRBV7-3 and TRBJ2-1; D call uncertain. This CDR3 region has 13 residues. CDR1 and CDR2 from the germline V gene are SGHTA and FQGTGA. V was pared by 6 bases and J by 3 bases, with 9 bases between. The CDR3 coding sequence is TGTGCCAGCAGTAGCTCTAGCTACAATGAGCAGTTCTTC. It specifies CASSSSSYNEQFF.

This rearrangement joins TRBV6-5 to TRBJ2-2, with 8 bases that match TRBD1. CDR1 and CDR2 (germline): MNHEY, SVGAGI. The CDR3 length is 14 residues. J was trimmed by 6 bases and V by 7 bases; bases with no gene match: 7. The CDR3 DNA reads as TGTGCCAGCACCTTCAGGGGGCGGGCCGGGGAGCTGTTTTTT. It encodes CASTFRGRAGELFF.

This clone was picked up one time. The chain joins TRBV4-1 to TRBJ1-5, with 8 bases that match TRBD1. The ends lost 1 base at V and 0 bases at J; junction bases unmatched: 11. CDR3 length: 19 residues. Looked up from germline, CDR1 is MGHRA and CDR2 is YSYEKL. CDR3 amino acids: CASSQVIGRGPGSNQPQHF. For the CDR3, the DNA is TGCGCCAGCAGCCAAGTGATCGGCAGGGGGCCAGGTAGCAATCAGCCCCAGCATTTT.

This chain connects TRBV7-9 to TRBJ2-3, with 12 positions matching TRBD1. Germline V gene lookup returns CDR1 SEHNR and CDR2 FQNEAQ (reference sequence). The CDR3 is made up of 17 amino acids. J gave up 0 bases and V 5 bases, and 6 bases lay outside the gene matches. This chain's CDR3 is CASSTGQGAVSTDTQYF. CDR3 DNA sequence: TGTGCCAGCAGCACGGGACAGGGGGCGGTGAGCACAGATACGCAGTATTTT.

There are a few counts of this clone. The genes are TRBV7-2 and TRBJ2-7; TRBD2 is a possible D gene (5 bases). This CDR3 is 16 amino acids long. Germline CDR1 and CDR2: SGHTA and FQGNSA. V was cut by 1 base and J by 0 bases, with 13 bases left in between. This chain's CDR3 is CASSLGAVISSYEQYF. CDR3 coding DNA: TGTGCCAGCAGCTTAGGAGCGGTTATTAGCTCCTACGAGCAGTACTTC.

This chain joins TRBV6-5 and TRBJ2-7; 11 bases map to TRBD1. The CDR3 length is 15 residues. Germline trimming cut 2 bases from V and 4 bases from J; bases unmatched to any gene: 4. CDR1 is MNHEY and CDR2 is SVGAGI in the germline V gene. The CDR3 nucleotides read TGTGCCAGCAGTTACCAGGGACAGGGGGTTTACGAGCAGTACTTC. Amino acids: CASSYQGQGVYEQYF.

The chain combines TRBV5-1 with TRBJ1-4; maybe TRBD1 (6 bases). CDR3 length equals 12 residues. The V gene's germline CDR1 is SGHRS and CDR2 YFSETQ. Between the trimmed V and J ends, which lost 4 bases and 8 bases, there was a span of 9 bases. The CDR3 DNA follows: TGCGCCAGCAGCGAGGACAGCGAAAAACTGTTTTTT. It is translated as CASSEDSEKLFF.

The chain recombines TRBV6-5 with TRBJ1-2, with D possibly being TRBD1 (6 bases). The CDR3 spans 15 residues. Germline CDR1 and CDR2: MNHEY and SVGAGI. V was cut by 0 bases and J by 3 bases, with 11 bases left in between. The CDR3 bases are TGTGCCAGCAGTTACTCCGGGACAACATACTATGGCTACACCTTC. The encoded protein is CASSYSGTTYYGYTF.

This clone was recorded only once. V is TRBV4-3 and J is TRBJ2-3, with D possibly being TRBD1 (6 bases). The germline CDR1 and CDR2 sequences are LGHNA and YSLEER. The CDR3 contains 15 residues. V dropped 1 base and J dropped 0 bases, with 8 bases sitting between them. CDR3: CASSQADRSTDTQYF. For the CDR3, the DNA is TGCGCCAGCAGCCAAGCCGACAGGAGCACAGATACGCAGTATTTT.

V gene TRBV6-5 combines with J gene TRBJ2-1; D remains ambiguous. Trimming took 7 bases from V and 0 from J, leaving 7 bases between them. Germline V CDR1 and CDR2: MNHEY, SVGAGI. There are 13 residues in the CDR3. CDR3 residues: CASTASSYNEQFF. For the CDR3, the DNA is TGTGCCAGCACAGCTAGCTCCTACAATGAGCAGTTCTTC.

V usage is TRBV27 and J usage is TRBJ2-7; 8 bases match TRBD1. J lost 3 bases, V lost 6 bases, and 7 bases had no gene match. The CDR3 has 14 residues. Germline loops: CDR1 MNHEY, CDR2 SMNVEV (reference sequence). CDR3: CASSPTGASYEQYF. CDR3 sequence (DNA): TGTGCCAGCAGCCCGACAGGGGCAAGCTACGAGCAGTACTTC.

This clone was seen a handful of times. This chain connects TRBV6-4 to TRBJ2-3, with 10 bases matching TRBD2. Germline CDR1 and CDR2: MRHNA and SNTAGT. Germline trimming cut 3 bases from V and 3 bases from J; bases unmatched to any gene: 3. The CDR3 consists of 15 residues. The CDR3 DNA sequence: TGTGCCAGCAGTGAAGCGGGAGGGGGTACAGATACGCAGTATTTT. This translates into CASSEAGGGTDTQYF.

This chain uses TRBV7-2 with TRBJ1-2; 7 nucleotides align to TRBD1. From germline, CDR1 is SGHTA and CDR2 FQGNSA. CDR3 length: 14 residues. J lost 0 bases, V lost 3 bases, and 1 base had no gene match. CDR3 nucleotide sequence: TGTGCCAGCAGCTTGGACAGGTCTAACTATGGCTACACCTTC. As protein: CASSLDRSNYGYTF.

This clone has a single count. The genes are TRBV25-1 and TRBJ1-4; possible D gene TRBD1, 5 bases. V lost 1 base and J lost 10, with 7 bases in between. CDR1 and CDR2 (germline): MGHDK, SYGVNS. The CDR3 spans 12 residues. The CDR3 spells CASSESTGKLFF. The CDR3 DNA sequence: TGTGCCAGCAGTGAATCAACAGGAAAACTGTTTTTT.

This clone was observed once. This likely reflects a read error, since a far larger clone is one base away. Additional DNA sequences in this sample encode the identical CDR3. The chain employs TRBV7-3 and TRBJ2-3; TRBD2 matches at 7 bases. This CDR3 region has 13 residues. Germline CDR1 is SGHTA and CDR2 is FQGTGA. V was clipped by 5 bases and J by 1 base; unmatched bases: 0. CDR3 DNA: TGTGCCAGCAGCGGGGGGGGCACAGATACGCAGTATTTT. Amino acid sequence: CASSGGGTDTQYF. The full variable domain, its missing parts supplied by reference TRBV7-3 and TRBJ2-3, is GAGVSQTPSNKVTEKGKYVELRCDPISGHTALYWYRQSLGQGPEFLIYFQGTGAADDSGLPNDRFFAVRPEGSVSTLKIQRTERGDSAVYLCASSGGGTDTQYFGPGTRLTVL.

This chain uses TRBV9 with TRBJ1-1, with a possible D match to TRBD1 (6 bases). The CDR3 has 15 residues. Germline V gene sequence: CDR1 SGDLS, CDR2 YYNGEE. V lost 4 bases and J lost 0, with 13 bases in between. The CDR3 DNA is TGTGCCAGCAGCCCCCGGACAGTCATGAACACTGAAGCTTTCTTT. This sequence encodes CASSPRTVMNTEAFF.